What follows are 22 T cell receptor beta chains derived from one specimen sequenced in a study of shared clonotypes between healthy human individuals. The data were produced by immunoSEQ multiplex PCR, yet TCRdb's version contains in-frame clones alone and is incomplete. The top ten hold 12% of the sample, which has fewer than 600,000 clones, roughly 80% seen once. Material for sequencing was PBMCs. The receptors originated from a woman aged 35 to 49 in good health. Some clones in this sample may be carry-over from other donors' samples.

The table lists this clone with a few counts. The chain joins TRBV15 to TRBJ2-6; unclear D gene. Germline assignment: CDR1 LNHNV and CDR2 YYDKDF (reference sequence). CDR3 length equals 14 residues. V dropped 4 bases and J dropped 1 base, with 5 bases sitting between them. CDR3 sequence reads: CATSTSSGANVLTF. CDR3 DNA: TGTGCCACCAGCACTTCGTCTGGGGCCAACGTCCTGACTTTC.

The chain's CDR3 is CAWSVGIEGESEKLFF. CDR3 coding DNA: TGTGCCTGGAGTGTGGGGATTGAAGGGGAGAGTGAAAAACTGTTTTTT. The chain combines TRBV30 with TRBJ1-4, with TRBD1 as a possible D gene (5 bases). CDR1 is GTSNPN, CDR2 SVGIG, per germline (reference sequence). The CDR3 contains 16 residues. Trimming took 0 bases from V and 7 from J, leaving 18 bases between them.

This chain connects TRBV30 to TRBJ1-2; weak D call: TRBD1 (5 bases). Germline V gene data show CDR1 as GTSNPN and CDR2 as SVGIG (reference sequence). V was clipped by 2 bases and J by 6 bases, with 10 bases between them. CDR3 length: 12 residues. The CDR3 bases are TGTGCCTGGAGTATAGGGGCCAATGGCTACACCTTC. Translating gives CAWSIGANGYTF.

The table lists this clone with a few counts. The chain employs TRBV7-2 and TRBJ2-7; 7 bases align to TRBD2. With 2 bases clipped from V and 2 bases from J, the junction kept 6 bases outside the gene matches. This CDR3 has 15 amino acids. Germline-derived CDR1 and CDR2 are SGHTA and FQGNSA. The CDR3 region is CASSLSVLAPYEQYF. CDR3 nucleotide sequence: TGTGCCAGCAGCTTATCGGTACTAGCGCCCTACGAGCAGTACTTC.

Comment on this clone: A read error likely explains this, since a far larger clone differs by one base. The rearrangement joins TRBV28 to TRBJ1-2; D perhaps matches TRBD1 (6 bases). The CDR3 sequence is 13 residues long. The V gene's germline CDR1 is MDHEN and CDR2 SYDVKM. The CDR3 sequence is CASNEGGYYSYTF. For the CDR3, the DNA is TGTGCCAGCAACGAGGGGGGTTACTATAGCTACACCTTC.

Remarks on this clone: This sample includes further DNA sequences coding for the same CDR3. The genes are TRBV7-9 and TRBJ2-1, with a weak D call TRBD2 (6 bases). Trimming stripped 2 bases from V and 10 bases from J, with 9 bases between. There are 12 residues in the CDR3. Germline CDR1 and CDR2: SEHNR and FQNEAQ (reference sequence). CDR3 sequence: CASSLRGGEQFF. The DNA of the CDR3 is TGTGCCAGCAGCTTAAGAGGAGGGGAGCAGTTCTTC.

The rearrangement links TRBV7-6 to TRBJ2-5; 7 bases map to TRBD2. J lost 3 bases, V lost 4 bases, and 8 bases had no gene match. Per the germline V gene, CDR1 is SGHVS and CDR2 is FNYEAQ. CDR3 length: 15 residues. DNA of the CDR3: TGTGCCAGCAGCTCCCCCAGGGCGGGGGAAGAGACCCAGTACTTC. It encodes CASSSPRAGEETQYF.

V and J are TRBV2 and TRBJ1-1; no clear D. The germline gives CDR1 SNHLY, CDR2 FYNNEI. The ends were cut back, 4 bases at V and 3 bases at J, with 18 bases in the middle. The CDR3 totals 16 residues. DNA for the CDR3: TGTGCCAGCAGTGGGAGGGTAGTCCCCTCTGACACTGAAGCTTTCTTT. It encodes CASSGRVVPSDTEAFF.

Worth noting for this clone: This sequence is one base from a far larger clone and is likely a read error. As the CDR3 is not closed by the conserved phenylalanine or tryptophan, this likely results from a read error. The rearrangement joins TRBV11-2 to TRBJ1-1; no firm D call. V lost 4 bases and J 3 bases, leaving 18 bases between the germline ends. CDR1 is SGHAT, CDR2 FQNNGV, per germline. This CDR3 spans 16 amino acids. CDR3 region: CASSSPEWIRDTEAFS. The CDR3 DNA follows: TGTGCCAGCAGCTCCCCTGAGTGGATTCGGGACACTGAAGCTTTCTCT.

The chain has TRBV9 and TRBJ2-3; tentatively, D is TRBD2 (6 bases). V was pared by 4 bases and J by 1 base, with 19 bases between. The CDR3 runs to 17 residues. The germline V gene encodes CDR1 SGDLS and CDR2 YYNGEE. In DNA, the CDR3 is TGTGCCAGCAGCCTCACCCTCCTGGCTAGCGGCACAGATACGCAGTATTTT. It encodes CASSLTLLASGTDTQYF.

J is TRBJ2-7 and V is TRBV10-3; perhaps TRBD1 as D (6 bases). This CDR3 region has 11 residues. V dropped 4 bases and J dropped 9 bases, with 10 bases sitting between them. CDR1 and CDR2 (germline): ENHRY, SYGVKD. As DNA, the CDR3 is TGTGCCATCAGTGCAGGGGCCGGGCAGTACTTC. This encodes CAISAGAGQYF.

A note on this clone: The likely explanation is a read error, given a far larger clone one base away. The chain links TRBV4-1 to TRBJ2-7; 11 bases match TRBD2. Germline loops: CDR1 MGHRA, CDR2 YSYEKL. V lost 4 bases and J lost 4; bases outside the gene matches: 9. The CDR3 has 16 residues. As DNA, the CDR3 is TGCGCCAGCAGCCCTAGACTAGCGGGGCTCAATTACGAGCAGTACTTC. It codes for CASSPRLAGLNYEQYF.

The gene calls are TRBV10-2 and TRBJ2-5; TRBD2 matches at 13 bases. Germline loops: CDR1 WSHSY, CDR2 SAAADI. The CDR3 is 14 residues long. After removal of 6 bases from V and 9 bases from J, the junction contained 7 bases not matched to a gene. CDR3 nucleotide sequence: TGCGCCAGCAGCACTAGCGGGAGGGCCTCGGCCCAGTACTTC. Amino acids: CASSTSGRASAQYF.

This clone has just one count. The chain has TRBV6-5 and TRBJ1-1; D remains ambiguous. V was cut by 6 bases and J by 1 base, with 9 bases left in between. CDR1 is MNHEY, CDR2 SVGAGI, per germline. This CDR3 has 13 residues. The CDR3 DNA follows: TGTGCCAGCAGAGGGAACTGGAACACTGAAGCTTTCTTT. This translates into CASRGNWNTEAFF.

Comment on this clone: A read error may account for a junction end that differs from germline. This chain uses TRBV27 with TRBJ2-7; D not certain. The CDR3 contains 13 residues. Looked up from germline, CDR1 is MNHEY and CDR2 is SMNVEV (reference sequence). CDR3 amino acids: CASSSSLPPPDNF. The DNA for the CDR3 is TGTGCCAGCAGTTCCTCCCTTCCACCGCCCGACAACTTC.

In this sample, this clone turned up once. This may come from a read error, since a much larger clone is one base off. The chain links TRBV7-2 to TRBJ2-1; D assignment may be TRBD1 or TRBD2 (5 bases each). Germline V gene sequence: CDR1 SGHTA, CDR2 FQGNSA. The V gene lost 8 bases and the J gene lost 15 bases, with 20 bases spanning the gap. This CDR3 spans 12 amino acids. The CDR3 loop reads CASGLTGSGWFF. CDR3 DNA sequence: TGTGCCAGCGGGCTAACAGGTTCGGGATGGTTCTTC.

The J gene is TRBJ2-5, the V gene TRBV18, with D unclear. V was trimmed by 6 bases and J by 2 bases, leaving 4 bases between them. This CDR3 region has 11 residues. Germline V gene data show CDR1 as KGHSH and CDR2 as LQKENI. The CDR3 spells CASSQQETQYF. The CDR3 bases are TGTGCCAGCTCCCAACAAGAGACCCAGTACTTC.

The V call is TRBV7-9, the J call TRBJ2-2; 11 bases fit TRBD2. The V and J ends lost 5 bases and 4 bases, in that order; junction bases with no gene match: 6. The germline V gene has CDR1 SEHNR and CDR2 FQNEAQ (reference sequence). The CDR3 is 16 residues long. The CDR3 region has the DNA TGTGCCAGCAGCCTAACTAGCGGGAGTGTCACCGGGGAGCTGTTTTTT. Protein product: CASSLTSGSVTGELFF.

Comments on this clone: This CDR3 is also generated by other DNA sequences in the sample. The genes are TRBV6-1 and TRBJ2-3; D gene unclear. Germline lookup yields CDR1 MNHNS and CDR2 SASEGT. With 3 bases removed from V and 6 bases from J, the gap between germline ends came to 4 bases. CDR3 length equals 11 residues. CDR3 loop: CASSEVDTQYF. Here the CDR3 DNA reads TGTGCCAGCAGTGAGGTGGATACGCAGTATTTT.

This chain links TRBV5-1 with TRBJ2-6; 12 positions agree with TRBD1. Losses at the gene ends were 3 bases for V and 4 bases for J; bases not matched to a gene: 5. The V gene's germline CDR1 is SGHRS and CDR2 YFSETQ. CDR3 size: 17 residues. CDR3 loop: CASSSGQGAAGANVLTF. The DNA of the CDR3 is TGCGCCAGCAGCTCGGGACAGGGGGCGGCCGGGGCCAACGTCCTGACTTTC.

This clone was seen once. The chain recombines TRBV4-1 with TRBJ1-3, with 9 bases identical to TRBD1. CDR3 length: 16 amino acids. CDR1 is MGHRA and CDR2 is YSYEKL in the germline V gene. Trimming took 3 bases from V and 1 from J; bases not matched to a gene: 4. The CDR3 DNA sequence: TGCGCCAGCAGCCAGCCGACAGGGGGATCTGGAAACACCATATATTTT. Its translation: CASSQPTGGSGNTIYF.

The genes are TRBV5-1 and TRBJ1-2, with TRBD1 matching over 11 bases. Per the germline V gene, CDR1 is SGHRS and CDR2 is YFSETQ. CDR3 length equals 16 residues. The junction had 5 bases not matched to a gene; V was cut back by 0 bases and J by 4 bases. The CDR3 DNA reads TGCGCCAGCAGCTTGGACGGACAGGGGGCGGGCTATGGCTACACCTTC. Residues: CASSLDGQGAGYGYTF.